The 24 T cell receptor beta chains in this list originate from one sample, sequenced in a study of tumor and adjacent non-tumor tissue in lung cancer. The library came from three nested PCR rounds adapted from ARM-PCR protocols. One entry per CDR3 protein, called by TCRdb with MiXCR from the multiplex PCR reads. The table includes more than 95,000 distinct CDR3 sequences, about 66% detected once. No cell sorting was done before RNA was extracted from the tissue. Sequencing was done on a sample of lung tumor tissue. Receptors originate from a man younger than 45 with non-small cell lung cancer.

This clonotype was seen just once. At one boundary the junction diverges from the germline segment, which might be a read error. The chain couples TRBV5-8 to TRBJ2-7; D remains unclear. Germline CDR1 is SGHTS and CDR2 is YDEGEE. The CDR3 has 14 amino acids. The CDR3 spells CTSSLRTIRSEQYF. DNA of the CDR3: TGTACCAGCAGCTTAAGAACGATTCGGTCCGAGCAGTACTTC.

This clonotype was detected a few times. The CDR3 is CASRIDTANGELFF. Written as DNA, the CDR3 is TGTGCCAGCAGAATAGACACGGCAAACGGGGAGCTGTTTTTT. This chain connects TRBV21-1 to TRBJ2-2. TRBV21-1 is classified as a pseudogene. The CDR3 is 14 amino acids.

Details on this clonotype: A clone one base away is much larger, so this may be a read error. V usage is TRBV6-5 and J usage is TRBJ1-2; D not resolved. Per the germline V gene, CDR1 is MNHEY and CDR2 is SVGAGI. The CDR3 runs to 13 residues. The CDR3 DNA is TGTGCCAGCAGTTCGACGGGAGTCTATGGCCACACCTTC. It encodes CASSSTGVYGHTF.

Note on this clonotype: The junction and the germline gene differ at one end; a read error may be behind it. The rearrangement links TRBV12-3 or TRBV12-4 to TRBJ2-5; tentative D call: TRBD1 (5 bases). This CDR3 spans 14 amino acids. CDR3 in DNA: TGTGCCAGCAGTCCACAGGAGACCCAAGAGACCCAGTATTTC. It is translated as CASSPQETQETQYF.

At least ten counts were recorded for this clonotype. This chain's CDR3 is CASSQDNRGGALNEQYF. The CDR3 nucleotides read TGTGCCAGCAGCCAAGATAACCGAGGGGGGGCCCTAAACGAGCAGTACTTC. This rearrangement joins TRBV4-2 to TRBJ2-7; D possibly corresponds to TRBD2 (7 bases). V was cut by 0 bases and J by 5 bases, with 20 bases left in between. The CDR3 is 17 residues long. Germline V gene data show CDR1 as LGHNA and CDR2 as YNFKEQ.

This clonotype was counted many times. Here the CDR3 DNA reads TGTGCCAGCAGTTTGCCGGGACAATTCTACGAGCAGTACTTC. Protein sequence: CASSLPGQFYEQYF. This sequence joins TRBV12-3 or TRBV12-4 and TRBJ2-7; D is perhaps TRBD1 (6 bases). Trimming pared 3 bases from V and 3 bases from J, leaving 12 bases between. The length of the CDR3 is 14 residues.

On this clonotype: Germline is not matched at one junction end, which may reflect a read error. CDR3 nucleotides: TGTGCCAGCAGCGCCGGACTAGGTACCGAGCACTACTTC. Its protein product is CASSAGLGTEHYF. This chain joins TRBV11-2 and TRBJ2-7; 7 positions match TRBD2. Germline loops: CDR1 SGHAT, CDR2 FQNNGV. The CDR3 totals 13 residues.

With respect to this clonotype: The junction departs from germline at one end; a sequencing error may be responsible. The chain links TRBV11-2 to TRBJ2-1; D unresolved. The length of the CDR3 is 14 residues. Germline V gene data show CDR1 as SGHAT and CDR2 as FQNNGV. In DNA form, the CDR3 reads TGTGTCAGCAGCCTCCGTCATTGGGATAATGAGCAGTTCTTC. Translation: CVSSLRHWDNEQFF.

To note about this clonotype: Since a much larger clone is just one base distant, this may be a read error. This chain's CDR3 is CASSLGSRGSTQYF. CDR3 nucleotides: TGTGCCAGCAGTTTAGGTAGCAGGGGGTCGACCCAGTACTTC. The chain links TRBV12-3 or TRBV12-4 to TRBJ2-5, with TRBD1 identical over 7 bases. CDR3 size: 14 residues. The V gene end was trimmed by 1 base and the J gene end by 7 bases; junction bases not matched to a gene: 6.

This clonotype has a handful of counts. The chain joins TRBV30 to TRBJ2-1; no clear D. V shed 0 bases and J shed 9 bases, with 15 bases lying between them. The CDR3 covers 14 residues. The V gene's germline CDR1 is GTSNPN and CDR2 SVGIG (reference sequence). CDR3 in DNA: TGTGCCTGGAGTGTTCTGGAAGGGTCCAGTGAGCAGTTCTTC. Protein sequence: CAWSVLEGSSEQFF.

A remark on this clonotype: In this CDR3 the conserved last residue, phenylalanine or tryptophan, is missing, so a read error is likely. V and J are TRBV6-2 or TRBV6-3 and TRBJ1-1, with a tentative D call TRBD1 (5 bases). Germline-derived CDR1 and CDR2 are MNHEY and SVGEGT. CDR3 length: 15 amino acids. CDR3 in amino acids: CASSYSAPGNTEAFS. The CDR3 DNA sequence: TGTGCCAGCAGTTACTCCGCCCCAGGGAACACAGAAGCTTTCTCT.

In regard to this clonotype: A read error may produce the germline difference seen at one junction end. The chain links TRBV14 to TRBJ2-2, with D perhaps TRBD2 (8 bases). Germline V gives CDR1 SGHDN, CDR2 FVKESK. CDR3 length: 18 residues. CDR3 protein: CASSQQPGGTEYTGKLLF. CDR3 sequence (DNA): TGTGCCAGCAGCCAACAACCGGGAGGGACAGAGTACACCGGGAAGCTGCTTTTT.

This clonotype came up a few times. The missing conserved phenylalanine or tryptophan at the end of this CDR3 makes a read error likely. This chain connects TRBV11-2 to TRBJ2-1; possibly TRBD2 for D (5 bases). CDR1 SGHAT and CDR2 FQNNGV come from the germline V gene. The CDR3 contains 12 residues. The CDR3 loop is CPNSLDRGEQFC. For the CDR3, the DNA is TGTCCCAACAGCTTAGATCGGGGTGAGCAGTTCTGC.

As for this clonotype: A much larger clone lies one base from this, so it may be a read error. V and J are TRBV6-5 and TRBJ1-1, with D perhaps matching TRBD1 (5 bases). Germline loops: CDR1 MNHEY, CDR2 SVGAGI. CDR3 length equals 15 residues. In nucleotides, the CDR3 is TGTGGCAGCAGCCCCCCAGGGAGCATGAACACTGAAGCTTTCTTT. Translation: CGSSPPGSMNTEAFF.

Notes on this clonotype: This may arise from a read error, as a much more abundant clone is one base away. This chain uses TRBV20-1 with TRBJ1-1; D possibly corresponds to TRBD1 (5 bases). CDR1 and CDR2 (germline): DFQATT, SNEGSKA (reference sequence). The CDR3 sequence is 14 residues long. Here the CDR3 reads CSATASGAYTEAIF. The CDR3 coding sequence is TGCAGTGCTACCGCCTCCGGGGCGTACACTGAAGCTATCTTT.

This clonotype was seen once. Germline and junction disagree at one end, which may indicate a read error. This chain links TRBV11-2 with TRBJ2-1, with unresolved D. The CDR3 length is 15 residues. Per germline, CDR1 SGHAT and CDR2 FQNNGV. The CDR3 reads CAGSLGWVYYNEQFF. Here the CDR3 DNA reads TGTGCCGGCAGCTTAGGCTGGGTCTACTATAATGAGCAGTTCTTC.

To note about this clonotype: Likely a read error: the CDR3 ends without its conserved phenylalanine or tryptophan. This chain joins TRBV20-1 and TRBJ2-2; TRBD2 matches at 7 bases. The germline CDR1 and CDR2 sequences are DFQATT and SNEGSKA (reference sequence). The CDR3 loop spans 15 amino acids. J lost 8 bases, V lost 2 bases, and 11 bases had no gene match. The CDR3 sequence: CSARYRGSEAGELFY. The CDR3 coding sequence is TGCAGTGCTAGATATCGCGGGAGTGAGGCAGGGGAGCTGTTTTAT.

The chain recombines TRBV27 with TRBJ2-1; 9 positions match TRBD1. The germline V gene encodes CDR1 MNHEY and CDR2 SMNVEV (reference sequence). V shed 3 bases, J shed 8 bases, and the junction held 8 bases outside the gene matches. The CDR3 contains 15 residues. The CDR3 coding sequence is TGTGCCAGCAGTTTTACAGGGGGCCTCATGGATGAGCAGTTCTTC. It yields the protein CASSFTGGLMDEQFF.

This clonotype was counted a single time. No conserved phenylalanine or tryptophan is present at the end of the CDR3, so a read error is the likely explanation. The chain carries TRBV11-1 and TRBJ2-1, with D tentatively TRBD2 (6 bases). CDR1 and CDR2 from the germline V gene are SGHAT and FQDESV (reference sequence). This CDR3 spans 15 amino acids. Trimming cost V 5 bases and J 5 bases, with 16 bases left between them. The CDR3 loop reads CASSTTSEPHNEQFV. The CDR3 DNA reads as TGTGCCAGCAGCACGACTAGTGAACCCCACAATGAGCAGTTCGTC.

Notes on this clonotype: The junction does not match germline at one end; this may be a read error. The chain joins TRBV11-3 to TRBJ2-3; D is perhaps TRBD2 (6 bases). From germline, CDR1 is SGHNT and CDR2 YENEEA. CDR3 length equals 15 residues. The CDR3 nucleotides read TGTGCCAGTAGCTTAGAGGGAGGACTCACATATACGCAGTATTTT. Encoded protein: CASSLEGGLTYTQYF.

Turning to this clonotype: Sequence at one end of the junction differs from germline and may be a read error. CDR3 coding DNA: TGCAGTGTACAGGGCGGAGATAACTATGGCTACATCTTC. It translates to CSVQGGDNYGYIF. The chain combines TRBV20-1 with TRBJ1-2, with D tentatively TRBD1 (6 bases). Germline CDR1 DFQATT, CDR2 SNEGSKA (reference sequence). The CDR3 extends over 13 amino acids.

The V gene is TRBV6-5, the J gene TRBJ1-2; possible D gene TRBD1, 6 bases. Germline assignment: CDR1 MNHEY and CDR2 SVGAGI. V lost 8 bases and J 8 bases, leaving 21 bases between the germline ends. The CDR3 length is 14 residues. The CDR3 DNA reads as TGTGCCAGCGCCGCAGCACAGGGTGCGAGGGGCTACACCTTC. Translating gives CASAAAQGARGYTF.

Regarding this clonotype: It is likely a read error, because the conserved phenylalanine at the end of the CDR3 is missing. V usage is TRBV4-3 and J usage is TRBJ1-6; no clear D. V was cut by 2 bases and J by 7 bases, with 9 bases left in between. Looked up from germline, CDR1 is LGHNA and CDR2 is YSLEER. This CDR3 is built from 14 residues. CDR3 protein: CASSQYPDNSPLHL. CDR3 coding DNA: TGCGCCAGCAGCCAATATCCTGACAATTCACCCCTCCACTTA.

This clonotype was counted at least ten times. The rearrangement uses TRBV20-1 and TRBJ2-2; D not resolved. This CDR3 region has 14 residues. The V and J ends lost 0 bases and 4 bases respectively, with 9 bases between them. Germline loops: CDR1 DFQATT, CDR2 SNEGSKA (reference sequence). CDR3 loop: CSAREGVSTGELFF. As DNA, the CDR3 is TGCAGTGCTAGAGAGGGTGTGAGCACCGGGGAGCTGTTTTTT.